This TCR beta chain was sequenced for a study of blood T cell repertoires in COVID-19. Study information: The origin of the acute and convalescent COVID-19 samples was the United States, Italy and Spain. T cells, B-cell-depleted T cells, or PBMCs supplied cDNA or gDNA.

This CDR3 is built from 12 residues. The germline V and J ends were trimmed by 3 bases and 2 bases, with 4 bases remaining between them. Patients in Seattle were enrolled during active infection, then followed longitudinally. Per the original data handling: Using reference gene primer amplification, nucleated cell counts were estimated. Assay used: immunoSEQ multiplex PCR; TCRdb lists only in-frame clones, some missing. D and trimming were read from the DNA, whereas the V and J calls and clone size are those reported in that table. Here the sample spans 250,000 to 350,000 clones, about 85% being singletons.

This sequence originates from a human donor with COVID-19, enrolled during active disease. The donor label of this sample is uncertain. Sequences were obtained from peripheral blood. The V gene is TRBV12-3 or TRBV12-4, the J gene TRBJ1-2; D is unclear. This CDR3 reads CASSLRNYGYTF. In DNA form, the CDR3 reads TGTGCCAGCAGTTTGAGGAACTATGGCTACACCTTC.